A selection of T cell receptor beta chains follows, all from one sample in a study of patients and donors after allogeneic stem cell transplantation. MiXCR was run by TCRdb on the RT-PCR reads, yielding one entry per CDR3 protein. The table includes about 110,000 distinct CDR3 sequences, roughly 35% detected once. Sequencing used blood, either unsorted or a sorted T cell fraction (not recorded which). The receptors stem from a human donor who was either an allogeneic HSCT recipient or a stem cell or donor lymphocyte infusion donor (not recorded which). It is not recorded whose cells these are; they may come from a transplant donor. Both conserved end residues are part of each CDR3.

TRBJ1-2 | TRBV30 | CAWSENFNYGYTF
TRBJ2-1 | TRBV28 | CASSLRQGSYNEQFF
TRBJ1-6 | TRBV12-3/TRBV12-4 | CASSLVPNSSLHF
TRBJ1-2 | TRBV7-9 | CASSLMESAGYTF
TRBJ2-7 | TRBV29-1 | CSVVEGYEQYF
TRBJ1-2 | TRBV6-2/TRBV6-3 | CASSSDRDYGYTF
TRBJ1-4 | TRBV20-1 | CSARDSGGEKLFF
TRBJ2-7 | TRBV10-3 | CAISESGGGGPYEQYF
TRBJ2-1 | TRBV2 | CASSTSREKSYNEQFF
TRBJ2-3 | TRBV7-2 | CASSVDRIVDTQYF
TRBJ2-1 | TRBV29-1 | CSGLLYPSSYNEQFF
TRBJ1-1 | TRBV27 | CASSLTAPGEAFF
TRBJ2-3 | TRBV24-1 | CATSDWGTGATDTQYF
TRBJ2-5 | TRBV6-5 | CASGTRRLNKETQYF
TRBJ2-1 | TRBV12-3/TRBV12-4 | CASSYQGRNEQFF
TRBJ2-1 | TRBV3-1 | CASSQEIPAGGPDEQFF
TRBJ2-1 | TRBV4-2 | CASSQEGWRLGEQFF
TRBJ1-3 | TRBV12-3/TRBV12-4 | CASKLDRGYSGNTIYF
TRBJ2-1 | TRBV5-1 | CASSSIAGDGGEQFF
TRBJ2-2 | TRBV29-1 | CSVSSGLNTGELFF
TRBJ1-5 | TRBV7-2 | CASSLKSGDQPQHF
TRBJ1-1 | TRBV7-9 | CASRSGQLLNTEAFF
TRBJ2-1 | TRBV4-2 | CASSPRTSGSLYNEQFF
TRBJ2-1 | TRBV5-1 | CASGRTLGGEQFF
TRBJ1-1 | TRBV7-2 | CASSYTSSGRTEAFF
TRBJ2-3 | TRBV7-2 | CASSGVAGGYTDTQYF
TRBJ2-7 | TRBV2 | CASSEDIRYEQYF
TRBJ1-2 | TRBV5-6 | CASSLLFAPVGYTF
TRBJ2-3 | TRBV12-3/TRBV12-4 | CASRGKRPTDTQYF
TRBJ1-5 | TRBV28 | CASRTRDRTYSNQPQHF
TRBJ1-1 | TRBV4-3 | CASSQGGFPNTEAFF
TRBJ2-7 | TRBV20-1 | CSATSGTYEQYF
TRBJ1-5 | TRBV18 | CASSSGTQSNQPQHF
TRBJ1-1 | TRBV29-1 | CSVFIRQEAFF
TRBJ2-6 | TRBV6-5 | CASSYSKAGIAGANVLTF
TRBJ2-5 | TRBV7-2 | CASSSYRETQETQYF
TRBJ1-6 | TRBV30 | CAWKAGGRSPLHF
TRBJ2-2 | TRBV29-1 | CSVWRTNTGELFF
TRBJ2-2 | TRBV5-1 | CASSTPNTGELFF
TRBJ2-3 | TRBV7-2 | CASSLSRADTQYF
TRBJ2-7 | TRBV4-1 | CASSHGQGPYEQYF
TRBJ1-2 | TRBV12-3/TRBV12-4 | CASTLARGRGAEYRGYTF
TRBJ1-6 | TRBV6-5 | CASSYGESSPLHF
TRBJ2-7 | TRBV4-2 | CASSPWKGDSYEQYF
TRBJ2-5 | TRBV7-9 | CASSLARVGRLLNQETQYF